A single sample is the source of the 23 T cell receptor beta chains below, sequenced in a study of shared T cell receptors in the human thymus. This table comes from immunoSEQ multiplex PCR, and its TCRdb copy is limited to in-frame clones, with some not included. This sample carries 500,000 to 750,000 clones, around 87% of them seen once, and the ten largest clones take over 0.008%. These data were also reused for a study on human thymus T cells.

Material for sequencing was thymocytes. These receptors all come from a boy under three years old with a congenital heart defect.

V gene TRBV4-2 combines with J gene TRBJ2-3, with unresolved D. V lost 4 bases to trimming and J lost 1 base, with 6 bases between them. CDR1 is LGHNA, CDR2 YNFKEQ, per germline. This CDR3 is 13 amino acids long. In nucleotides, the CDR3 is TGTGCCAGCAGCCCATCAGGCACAGATACGCAGTATTTT. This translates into CASSPSGTDTQYF.

CDR3 coding DNA: TGTGCCAGCTCCAGACAGGGCCGCGTCTCTGGAAACACCATATATTTT. It is translated as CASSRQGRVSGNTIYF. The chain combines TRBV18 with TRBJ1-3, with 7 bases aligning to TRBD1. V lost 6 bases, J lost 0 bases, and 8 bases stayed unmatched. CDR3 length: 16 amino acids. The germline CDR1 and CDR2 sequences are KGHSH and LQKENI.

The CDR3 sequence: CAISGGQGDYGYTF. As DNA, the CDR3 is TGTGCCATCAGTGGGGGACAGGGAGACTATGGCTACACCTTC. The chain couples TRBV10-3 to TRBJ1-2, with 9 bases lining up with TRBD1. The CDR3 spans 14 residues. V shed 4 bases and J 3 bases; nucleotides not matched to a gene: 3. Germline V lookup: CDR1 ENHRY, CDR2 SYGVKD.

Written as DNA, the CDR3 is TGTGCCAGCAGTTTTGGACAGGGTAGGGTCACCGGGGAGCTGTTTTTT. Translating gives CASSFGQGRVTGELFF. The rearrangement links TRBV28 to TRBJ2-2, with TRBD1 matching over 8 bases. The CDR3 contains 16 residues. Looked up from germline, CDR1 is MDHEN and CDR2 is SYDVKM. Trimming cost V 3 bases and J 4 bases; bases outside gene matches: 7.

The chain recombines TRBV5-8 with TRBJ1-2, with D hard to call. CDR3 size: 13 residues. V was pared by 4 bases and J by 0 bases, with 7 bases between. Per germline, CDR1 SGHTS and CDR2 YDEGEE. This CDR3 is CASSPLSNYGYTF. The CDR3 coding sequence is TGTGCCAGCAGCCCCCTTTCTAACTATGGCTACACCTTC.

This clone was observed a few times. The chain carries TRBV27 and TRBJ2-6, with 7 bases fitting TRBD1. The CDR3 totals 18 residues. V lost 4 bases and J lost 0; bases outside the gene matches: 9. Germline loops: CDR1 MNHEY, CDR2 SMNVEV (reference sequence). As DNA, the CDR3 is TGTGCCAGCAGTTCCAGGTCAGGGGGTGACTCTGGGGCCAACGTCCTGACTTTC. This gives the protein CASSSRSGGDSGANVLTF.

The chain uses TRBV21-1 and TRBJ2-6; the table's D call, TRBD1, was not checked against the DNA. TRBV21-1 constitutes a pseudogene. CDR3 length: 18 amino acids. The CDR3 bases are TGTGCCAGCAGCCCAGGGACAGGGGATTTCGCTGGGGCCAACGTCCTGACTTTC. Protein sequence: CASSPGTGDFAGANVLTF.

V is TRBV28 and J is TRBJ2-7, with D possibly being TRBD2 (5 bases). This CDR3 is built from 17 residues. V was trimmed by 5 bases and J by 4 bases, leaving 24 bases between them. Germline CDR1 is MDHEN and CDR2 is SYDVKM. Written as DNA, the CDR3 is TGTGCCAGCAGTCCCAGCGGAGACCGGGGAGTAAAGTACGAGCAGTACTTC. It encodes CASSPSGDRGVKYEQYF.

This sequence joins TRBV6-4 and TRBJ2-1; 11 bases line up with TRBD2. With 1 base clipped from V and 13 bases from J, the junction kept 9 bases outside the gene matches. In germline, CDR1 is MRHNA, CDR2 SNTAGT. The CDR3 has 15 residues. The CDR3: CASSDFPTSGTPQFF. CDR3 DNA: TGTGCCAGCAGTGACTTCCCGACTAGCGGGACTCCCCAGTTCTTC.

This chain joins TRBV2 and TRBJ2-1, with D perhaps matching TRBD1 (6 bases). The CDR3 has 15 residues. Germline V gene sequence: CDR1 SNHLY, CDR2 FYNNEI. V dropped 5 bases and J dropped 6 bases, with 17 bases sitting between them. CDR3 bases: TGTGCCAGCAGTCTCAGGGGAACCCCCAGCAATGAGCAGTTCTTC. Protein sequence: CASSLRGTPSNEQFF.

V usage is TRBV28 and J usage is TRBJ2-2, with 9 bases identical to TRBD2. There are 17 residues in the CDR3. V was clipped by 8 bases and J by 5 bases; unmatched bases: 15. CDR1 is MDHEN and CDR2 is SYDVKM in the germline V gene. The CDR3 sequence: CASCKRWREGLTGELFF. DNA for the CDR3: TGTGCCAGCTGCAAAAGGTGGCGGGAGGGCCTAACCGGGGAGCTGTTTTTT.

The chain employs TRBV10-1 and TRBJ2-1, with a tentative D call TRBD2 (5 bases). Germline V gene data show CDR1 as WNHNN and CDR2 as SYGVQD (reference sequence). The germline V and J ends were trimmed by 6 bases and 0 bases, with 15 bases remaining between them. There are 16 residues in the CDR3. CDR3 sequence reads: CASSPRTLPSYNEQFF. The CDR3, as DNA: TGCGCCAGCAGCCCTCGGACTCTACCCTCCTACAATGAGCAGTTCTTC.

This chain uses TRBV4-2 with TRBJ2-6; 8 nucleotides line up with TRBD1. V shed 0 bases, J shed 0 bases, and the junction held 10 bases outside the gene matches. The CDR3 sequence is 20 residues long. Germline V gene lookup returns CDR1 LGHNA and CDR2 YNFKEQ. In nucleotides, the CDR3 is TGTGCCAGCAGCCAAGATTATGGGGGACAGGAGTTCTCTGGGGCCAACGTCCTGACTTTC. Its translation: CASSQDYGGQEFSGANVLTF.

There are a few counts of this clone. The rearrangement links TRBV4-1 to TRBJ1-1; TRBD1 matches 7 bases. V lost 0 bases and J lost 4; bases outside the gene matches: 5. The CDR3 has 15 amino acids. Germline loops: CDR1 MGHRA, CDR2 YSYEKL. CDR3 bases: TGCGCCAGCAGCCAAGATATGGCAGGGGGCACTGAAGCTTTCTTT. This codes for CASSQDMAGGTEAFF.

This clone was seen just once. The CDR3: CASSQDRDRVANTEAFF. The CDR3 DNA reads as TGCGCCAGCAGCCAAGATCGGGACAGGGTGGCGAACACTGAAGCTTTCTTT. This chain connects TRBV4-3 to TRBJ1-1; 9 bases agree with TRBD1. The CDR3 totals 17 residues. V was clipped by 0 bases and J by 1 base; unmatched bases: 6. Germline V gene data show CDR1 as LGHNA and CDR2 as YSLEER.

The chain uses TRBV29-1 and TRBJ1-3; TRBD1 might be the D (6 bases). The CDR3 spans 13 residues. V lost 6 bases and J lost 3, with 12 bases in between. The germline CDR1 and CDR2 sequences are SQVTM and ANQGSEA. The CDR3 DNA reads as TGCAGCGTCAGGTGGGGGCATGGAAACACCATATATTTT. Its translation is CSVRWGHGNTIYF.

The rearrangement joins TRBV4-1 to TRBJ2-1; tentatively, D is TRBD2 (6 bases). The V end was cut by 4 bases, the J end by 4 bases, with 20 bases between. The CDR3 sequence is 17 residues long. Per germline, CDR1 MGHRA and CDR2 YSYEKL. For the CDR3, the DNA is TGCGCCAGCAGCCCCATAAATGCCCCGGGGGAATACAATGAGCAGTTCTTC. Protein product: CASSPINAPGEYNEQFF.

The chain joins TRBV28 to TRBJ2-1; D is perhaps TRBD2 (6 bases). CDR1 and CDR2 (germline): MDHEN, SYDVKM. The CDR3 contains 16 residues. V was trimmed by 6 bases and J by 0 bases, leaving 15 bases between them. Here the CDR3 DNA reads TGTGCCAGCAGAGATAGCGGACCTAGCTCCTACAATGAGCAGTTCTTC. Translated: CASRDSGPSSYNEQFF.

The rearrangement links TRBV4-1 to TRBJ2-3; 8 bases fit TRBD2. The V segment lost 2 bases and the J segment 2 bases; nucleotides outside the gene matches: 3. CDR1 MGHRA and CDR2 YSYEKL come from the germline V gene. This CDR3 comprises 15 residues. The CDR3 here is CASSQRSGTTDTQYF. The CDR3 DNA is TGCGCCAGCAGCCAACGTAGCGGGACCACAGATACGCAGTATTTT.

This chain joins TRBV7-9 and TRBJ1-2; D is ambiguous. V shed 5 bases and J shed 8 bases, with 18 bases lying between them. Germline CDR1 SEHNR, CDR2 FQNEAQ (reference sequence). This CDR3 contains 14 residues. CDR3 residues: CASSKEWQAAGYTF. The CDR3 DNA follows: TGTGCCAGCAGCAAAGAGTGGCAGGCCGCGGGCTACACCTTC.

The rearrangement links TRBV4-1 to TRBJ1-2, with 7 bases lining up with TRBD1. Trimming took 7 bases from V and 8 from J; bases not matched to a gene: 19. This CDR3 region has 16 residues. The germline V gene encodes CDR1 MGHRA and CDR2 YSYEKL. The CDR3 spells CASNEPGQFMSEGYTF. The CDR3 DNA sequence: TGCGCCAGCAACGAACCGGGACAGTTTATGTCGGAGGGCTACACCTTC.

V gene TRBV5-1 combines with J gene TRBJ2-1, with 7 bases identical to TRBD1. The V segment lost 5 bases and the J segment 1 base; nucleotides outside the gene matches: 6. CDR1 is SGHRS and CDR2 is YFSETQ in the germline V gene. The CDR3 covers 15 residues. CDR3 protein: CASRPDRESYNEQFF. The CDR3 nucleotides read TGCGCCAGCAGACCTGACAGGGAGTCCTACAATGAGCAGTTCTTC.

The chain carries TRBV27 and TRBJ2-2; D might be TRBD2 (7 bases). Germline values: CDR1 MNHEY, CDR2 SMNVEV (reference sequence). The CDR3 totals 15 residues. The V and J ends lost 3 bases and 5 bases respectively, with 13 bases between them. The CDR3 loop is CASSLPGGGTGELFF. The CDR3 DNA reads TGTGCCAGCAGTTTGCCGGGGGGCGGAACCGGGGAGCTGTTTTTT.